This TCR beta chain was retrieved from a study of technical replicates of blood from several donors. Profiling relied on immunoSEQ multiplex PCR, and the TCRdb table lists in-frame clones only, not all of them. The table has 50,000 to 65,000 clones, 85% to 90% seen once. V was pared by 8 bases and J by 2 bases, with 5 bases of the junction left unmatched. The germline CDR1 and CDR2 sequences are SGHTS and YDEGEE. This CDR3 has 13 residues. The sequenced sample consisted of PBMCs. This sequence joins TRBV5-8 and TRBJ2-7; 9 bases match TRBD1. The receptor was derived from a human donor in good health. Some clones in this sample may be carry-over from other donors' samples. CDR3 nucleotides: TGTGCCAGTGGTACAGGGGGCCCCTACGAGCAGTACTTC. Encoded protein: CASGTGGPYEQYF.